This section outlines one T cell receptor (beta chain) sequence together with its context. Its antigen is unidentified. This specimen belongs to a study of regulatory T cells in long-lasting Graves disease. The study, taken as a whole, reports: Sampling was limited to peripheral blood rather than thyroid tissue.

Germline V lookup: CDR1 SGHTA, CDR2 FQGNSA. Trimming removed 5 bases from V and 9 bases from J, with 7 bases in between. CDR3 size: 11 residues. Libraries of TCR beta came from iRepertoire HTBI primers plus Arm-PCR of CDR3 regions. One entry per CDR3 protein, called by TCRdb with MiXCR from the multiplex PCR reads. The table has 350,000 to 550,000 distinct CDR3 sequences, roughly 15% seen once. Time point meaning: newly diagnosed GD, antithyroid drugs for less than 3 months. Scientists built the TCR library using RNA that was extracted from PBMCs. Another study also made use of these data, one on T cells in Graves' hyperthyroidism and ophthalmopathy. That work contributes: Clinical symptoms, serum thyroxine and TRAb, thyroid ultrasound and orbital computed tomography were used for the diagnoses. Most thyroid clonotypes with frequency above 0.001 were detected in blood. Separation of ophthalmopathy from stable hyperthyroidism was achieved by a 13 V-J model.

Material: peripheral blood mononuclear cells (PBMCs), obtained at new diagnosis, from a patient treated with antithyroid drugs. The clonotype comes from a young woman with Graves disease. The V gene is TRBV7-2, the J gene TRBJ2-2; D uncertain. This CDR3 is CASSMLWELFF. The CDR3 DNA is TGTGCCAGCAGCATGCTGTGGGAGCTGTTTTTT.